This section outlines one T cell receptor beta chain sequence together with its context. Per the study methods: It was from reference gene primer amplification that nucleated cell counts were estimated. Sequencing was performed with immunoSEQ multiplex PCR; in TCRdb, only in-frame clones are kept and a portion is missing. Clone size and the V and J calls come from that table; the DNA yielded D and trimming. This table holds hundreds of thousands of clones, approximately 86% found once. CDR3 size: 19 residues. V trimming: 0 bases; J trimming: 0 bases; junction bases outside the gene matches: 12. The germline CDR1 and CDR2 sequences are SGHDN and FVKESK. It was during active infection that Seattle patients were enrolled and then longitudinally followed. This sample is part of a study of blood T cell repertoires in COVID-19. Across the study: PBMCs, B-cell-depleted T cells, or T cells were the source of the cDNA or gDNA that made up the material.

The sequence derives from a woman in her 70s with COVID-19, enrolled during active disease. The chain carries TRBV14 and TRBJ2-7, with 9 positions matching TRBD2. Sequenced input: peripheral blood. This CDR3 reads CASSQDRMRAGGRSYEQYF. CDR3 nucleotides: TGTGCCAGCAGCCAAGATCGAATGAGAGCGGGGGGCCGCTCCTACGAGCAGTACTTC.